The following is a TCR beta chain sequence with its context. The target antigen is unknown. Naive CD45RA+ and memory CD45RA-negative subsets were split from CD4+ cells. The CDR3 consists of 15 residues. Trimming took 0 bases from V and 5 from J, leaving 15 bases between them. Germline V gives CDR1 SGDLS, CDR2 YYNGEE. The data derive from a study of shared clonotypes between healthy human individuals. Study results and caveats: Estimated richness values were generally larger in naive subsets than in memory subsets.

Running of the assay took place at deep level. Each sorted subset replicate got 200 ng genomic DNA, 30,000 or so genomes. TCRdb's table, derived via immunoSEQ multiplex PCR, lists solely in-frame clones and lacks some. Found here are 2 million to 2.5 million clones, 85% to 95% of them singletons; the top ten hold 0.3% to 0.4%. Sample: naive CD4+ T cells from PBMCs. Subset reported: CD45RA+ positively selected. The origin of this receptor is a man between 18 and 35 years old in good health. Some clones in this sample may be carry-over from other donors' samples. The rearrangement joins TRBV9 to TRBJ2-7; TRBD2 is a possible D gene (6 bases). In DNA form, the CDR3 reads TGTGCCAGCAGCGTAGCCGGCGGGATCAGGCACGAGCAGTACTTC. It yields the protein CASSVAGGIRHEQYF.